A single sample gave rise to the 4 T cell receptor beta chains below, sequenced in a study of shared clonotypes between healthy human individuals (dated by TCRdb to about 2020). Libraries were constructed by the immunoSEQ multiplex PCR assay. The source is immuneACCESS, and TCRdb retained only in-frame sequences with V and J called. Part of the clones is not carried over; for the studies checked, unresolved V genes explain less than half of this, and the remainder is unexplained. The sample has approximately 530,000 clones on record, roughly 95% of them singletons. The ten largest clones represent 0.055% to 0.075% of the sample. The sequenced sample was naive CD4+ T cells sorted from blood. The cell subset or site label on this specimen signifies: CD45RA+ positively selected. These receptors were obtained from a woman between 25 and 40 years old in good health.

This CDR3 reads CASSPLDREETQYF. The CDR3, as DNA: TGTGCCAGCTCACCATTGGACAGGGAGGAGACCCAGTACTTC. This rearrangement joins TRBV18 to TRBJ2-5, with 8 bases lining up with TRBD1. This CDR3 comprises 14 residues. After removal of 2 bases from V and 5 bases from J, the junction contained 4 bases not matched to a gene. Germline CDR1 is KGHSH and CDR2 is LQKENI.

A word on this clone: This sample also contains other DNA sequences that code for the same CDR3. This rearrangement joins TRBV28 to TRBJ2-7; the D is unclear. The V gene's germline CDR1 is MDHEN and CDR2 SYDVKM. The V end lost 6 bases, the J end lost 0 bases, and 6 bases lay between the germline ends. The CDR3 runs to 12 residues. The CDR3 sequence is CASSLSSYEQYF. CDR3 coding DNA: TGTGCCAGCAGCCTTAGCTCCTACGAGCAGTACTTC.

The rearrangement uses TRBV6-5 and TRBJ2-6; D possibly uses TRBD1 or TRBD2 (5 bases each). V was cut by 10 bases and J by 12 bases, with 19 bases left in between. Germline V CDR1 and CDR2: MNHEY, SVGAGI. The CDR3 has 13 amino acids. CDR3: CATPLGTAGVLTF. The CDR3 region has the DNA TGTGCCACCCCCCTGGGGACCGCGGGCGTCCTGACTTTC.

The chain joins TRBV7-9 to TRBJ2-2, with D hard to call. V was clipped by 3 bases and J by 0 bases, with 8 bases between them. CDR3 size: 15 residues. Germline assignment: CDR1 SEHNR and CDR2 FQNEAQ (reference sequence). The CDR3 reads CASSLDGTNTGELFF. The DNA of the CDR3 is TGTGCCAGCAGCTTGGACGGAACGAACACCGGGGAGCTGTTTTTT. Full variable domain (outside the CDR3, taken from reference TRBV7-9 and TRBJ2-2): DTGVSQNPRHKITKRGQNVTFRCDPISEHNRLYWYRQTLGQGPEFLTYFQNEAQLEKSRLLSDRFSAERPKGSFSTLEIQRTEQGDSAMYLCASSLDGTNTGELFFGEGSRLTVL.